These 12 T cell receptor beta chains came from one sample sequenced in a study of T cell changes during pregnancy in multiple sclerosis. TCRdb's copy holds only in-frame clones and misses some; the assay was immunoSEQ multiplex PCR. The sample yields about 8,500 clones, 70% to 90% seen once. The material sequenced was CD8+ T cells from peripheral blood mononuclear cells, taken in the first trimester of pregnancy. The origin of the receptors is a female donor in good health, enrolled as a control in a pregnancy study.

CDR3 coding DNA: TGCAGCGTCCCTGCCGATAGCGGGAGTGGGCACGAGCAGTACTTC. Translated, it gives CSVPADSGSGHEQYF. The V call is TRBV29-1, the J call TRBJ2-5; 9 bases match TRBD2. The DNA end is a closer match to TRBJ2-7, so the J assignment may be wrong. Germline-derived CDR1 and CDR2 are SQVTM and ANQGSEA. This CDR3 region has 15 residues.

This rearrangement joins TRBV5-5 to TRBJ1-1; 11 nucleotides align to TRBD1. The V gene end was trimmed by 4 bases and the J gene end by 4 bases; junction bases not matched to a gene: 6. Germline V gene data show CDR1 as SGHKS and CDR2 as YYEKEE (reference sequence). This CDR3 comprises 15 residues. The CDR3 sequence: CASSLDRGPGTEAFF. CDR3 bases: TGTGCCAGCAGCCTGGACAGGGGGCCTGGCACTGAAGCTTTCTTT.

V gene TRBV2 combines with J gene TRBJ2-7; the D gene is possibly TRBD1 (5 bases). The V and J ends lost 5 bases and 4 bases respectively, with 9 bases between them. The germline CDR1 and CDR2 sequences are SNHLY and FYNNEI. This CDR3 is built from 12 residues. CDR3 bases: TGTGCCAGCAGTCAGGGCCCATACGAGCAGTACTTC. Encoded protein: CASSQGPYEQYF.

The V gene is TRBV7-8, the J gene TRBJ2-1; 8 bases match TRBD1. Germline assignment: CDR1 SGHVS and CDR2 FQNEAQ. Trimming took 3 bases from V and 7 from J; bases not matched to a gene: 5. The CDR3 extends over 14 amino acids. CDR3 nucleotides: TGTGCCAGCAGCTTGGGCAGGGGGCGAAATGAGCAGTTCTTC. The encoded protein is CASSLGRGRNEQFF.

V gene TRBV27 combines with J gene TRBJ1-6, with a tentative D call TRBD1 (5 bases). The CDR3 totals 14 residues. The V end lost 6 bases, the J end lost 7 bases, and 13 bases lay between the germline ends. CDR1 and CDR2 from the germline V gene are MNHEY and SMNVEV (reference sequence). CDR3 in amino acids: CASSWGLGNSPLHF. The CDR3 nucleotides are TGTGCCAGCAGCTGGGGCCTAGGAAATTCACCCCTCCACTTT.

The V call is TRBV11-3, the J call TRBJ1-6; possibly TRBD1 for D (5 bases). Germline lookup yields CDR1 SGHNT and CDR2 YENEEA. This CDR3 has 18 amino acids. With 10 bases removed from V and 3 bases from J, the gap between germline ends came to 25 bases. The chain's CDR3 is CATERAPDDGGYNSPLHF. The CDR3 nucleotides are TGTGCCACCGAGAGGGCCCCCGATGACGGGGGCTATAATTCACCCCTCCACTTT.

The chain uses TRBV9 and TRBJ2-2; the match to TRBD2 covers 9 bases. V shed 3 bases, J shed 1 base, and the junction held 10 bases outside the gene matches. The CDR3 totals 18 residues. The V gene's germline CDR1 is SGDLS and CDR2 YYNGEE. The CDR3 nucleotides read TGTGCCAGCAGCGGGCGGGGAGTAGCGGGAGTGAACACCGGGGAGCTGTTTTTT. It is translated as CASSGRGVAGVNTGELFF.

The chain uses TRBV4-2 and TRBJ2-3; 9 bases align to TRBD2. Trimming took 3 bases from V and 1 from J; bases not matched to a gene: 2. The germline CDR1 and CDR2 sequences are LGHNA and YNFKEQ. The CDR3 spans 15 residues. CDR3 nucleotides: TGTGCCAGCAGCCAGAGACTAGCGGGCACAGATACGCAGTATTTT. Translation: CASSQRLAGTDTQYF.

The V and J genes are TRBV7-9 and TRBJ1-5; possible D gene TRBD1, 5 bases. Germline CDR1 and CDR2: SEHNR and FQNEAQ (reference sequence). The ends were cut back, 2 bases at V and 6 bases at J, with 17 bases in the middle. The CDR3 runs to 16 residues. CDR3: CASSLFPDSQGQPQHF. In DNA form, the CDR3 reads TGTGCCAGCAGCTTATTTCCGGATTCTCAGGGTCAGCCCCAGCATTTT.

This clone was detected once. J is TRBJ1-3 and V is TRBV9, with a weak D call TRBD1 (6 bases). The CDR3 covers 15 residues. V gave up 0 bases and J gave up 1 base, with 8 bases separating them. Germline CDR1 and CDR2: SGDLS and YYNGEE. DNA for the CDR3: TGTGCCAGCAGCGTAGGAGGGGGTTCTGGAAACACCATATATTTT. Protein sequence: CASSVGGGSGNTIYF.

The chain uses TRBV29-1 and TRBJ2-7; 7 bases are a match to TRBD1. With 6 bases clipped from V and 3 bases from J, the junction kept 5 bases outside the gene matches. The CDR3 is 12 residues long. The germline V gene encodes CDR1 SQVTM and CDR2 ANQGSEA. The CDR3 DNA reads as TGCAGCGTAGAGGACAGGATCTACGAGCAGTACTTC. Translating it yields CSVEDRIYEQYF.

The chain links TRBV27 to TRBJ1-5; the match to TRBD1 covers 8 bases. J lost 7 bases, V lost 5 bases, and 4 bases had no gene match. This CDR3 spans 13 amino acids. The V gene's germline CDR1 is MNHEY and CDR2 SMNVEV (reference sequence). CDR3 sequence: CASSLRGLQPQHF. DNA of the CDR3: TGTGCCAGCAGTCTCAGGGGGCTACAGCCCCAGCATTTT.